These 15 T cell receptor beta chains were all obtained from the same sample, sequenced in a study of T cell repertoires in cytomegalovirus infection. TCRdb re-called the reads through MiXCR, storing one row per CDR3 protein. The table records roughly 860,000 distinct CDR3 sequences, approximately 32% of them present only once. Their specific antigens are unknown. The sequencing used cultured CD8+ T cells from PBMCs, collected from culture after CMV antigen stimulation. The receptors derive from a human donor in good health (CMV status not recorded). Some clones in this sample may be carry-over from other donors' samples.

This clonotype has just a few counts. The chain uses TRBV2 and TRBJ2-3, with a weak D call TRBD2 (5 bases). CDR1 is SNHLY and CDR2 is FYNNEI in the germline V gene. CDR3 length: 14 residues. The V and J ends lost 8 bases and 2 bases respectively, with 14 bases between them. The CDR3 spells CASGQYGVTDTQYF. Here the CDR3 DNA reads TGTGCCAGCGGCCAGTACGGGGTCACAGATACGCAGTATTTT.

This clonotype was detected a few times. The V gene is TRBV11-2, the J gene TRBJ2-2, with 9 bases that match TRBD2. Germline CDR1 and CDR2: SGHAT and FQNNGV. The V and J ends lost 3 bases and 7 bases, in that order; junction bases with no gene match: 15. The CDR3 consists of 18 residues. This CDR3 is CASSFFASAGGLIGELFF. The CDR3 region has the DNA TGTGCCAGCAGCTTTTTTGCATCGGCGGGGGGGCTCATCGGGGAGCTGTTTTTT.

The chain recombines TRBV12-3 or TRBV12-4 with TRBJ1-5; D is perhaps TRBD1 (6 bases). V gave up 2 bases and J gave up 4 bases, with 9 bases separating them. The CDR3 length is 14 residues. The DNA for the CDR3 is TGTGCCAGCAGTTTAACAGGGAGGAATCAGCCCCAGCATTTT. The encoded protein is CASSLTGRNQPQHF.

Only a few counts were recorded for this clonotype. This sequence joins TRBV6-1 and TRBJ1-2, with TRBD1 identical over 7 bases. J gave up 5 bases and V 2 bases, and 11 bases lay outside the gene matches. This CDR3 spans 16 amino acids. The germline V gene has CDR1 MNHNS and CDR2 SASEGT. CDR3 in DNA: TGTGCCAGCAGTGAACTAAGGGGGCGCGAGGGGTATGGCTACACCTTC. Translation gives CASSELRGREGYGYTF.

V and J are TRBV5-1 and TRBJ2-7; 9 bases line up with TRBD1. CDR3 length equals 17 residues. Trimming at V came to 4 bases and at J to 1 base, leaving 12 bases not matched to a gene. The germline CDR1 and CDR2 sequences are SGHRS and YFSETQ. The CDR3: CASSVKLGQGKSYEQYF. In nucleotides, the CDR3 is TGCGCCAGCAGCGTGAAGCTGGGACAGGGTAAATCCTACGAGCAGTACTTC. Based on the CDR3 plus reference TRBV5-1 and TRBJ2-7, the full variable domain is KAGVTQTPRYLIKTRGQQVTLSCSPISGHRSVSWYQQTPGQGLQFLFEYFSETQRNKGNFPGRFSGRQFSNSRSEMNVSTLELGDSALYLCASSVKLGQGKSYEQYFGPGTRLTVT.

This clonotype was detected a few times. The chain joins TRBV4-3 to TRBJ2-1; tentative D call: TRBD1 (6 bases). Trimming removed 4 bases at V and 0 bases at J, with 16 bases between. The CDR3 spans 17 residues. Germline-derived CDR1 and CDR2 are LGHNA and YSLEER. The CDR3 loop is CASSLDSPGSSYNEQFF. The CDR3 nucleotides read TGCGCCAGCAGCCTGGACAGTCCGGGGAGCTCCTACAATGAGCAGTTCTTC.

The V call is TRBV5-8, the J call TRBJ2-1; 7 bases are shared with TRBD1. V lost 4 bases, J lost 0 bases, and 7 bases stayed unmatched. From germline, CDR1 is SGHTS and CDR2 YDEGEE. The CDR3 runs 16 residues. The CDR3 DNA sequence: TGTGCCAGCAGCGGTGACAGGGAAAGCTCCTACAATGAGCAGTTCTTC. As protein: CASSGDRESSYNEQFF.

This clonotype was found many times. The rearrangement links TRBV7-9 to TRBJ1-2, with TRBD1 as a possible D gene (5 bases). The CDR3 has 16 amino acids. V lost 5 bases and J 4 bases, leaving 20 bases between the germline ends. Germline lookup yields CDR1 SEHNR and CDR2 FQNEAQ (reference sequence). In DNA, the CDR3 is TGTGCCAGCAGCCCAGGGCTAGGGTTCGATGGCTATGGCTACACCTTC. Its translation is CASSPGLGFDGYGYTF.

CDR3 nucleotide sequence: TGCGCCAGCAGCCAAACGGACAGGGGAAATCAGCCCCAGCATTTT. It encodes CASSQTDRGNQPQHF. The V call is TRBV4-1, the J call TRBJ1-5; 9 bases map to TRBD1. J lost 4 bases, V lost 2 bases, and 3 bases had no gene match. Germline V gives CDR1 MGHRA, CDR2 YSYEKL. The CDR3 contains 15 residues.

This chain joins TRBV9 and TRBJ1-1; the D is unclear. The CDR3 extends over 14 amino acids. Germline CDR1 and CDR2: SGDLS and YYNGEE. The V end was cut by 0 bases, the J end by 4 bases, with 10 bases between. The CDR3 nucleotides are TGTGCCAGCAGCGTAGGATCTAAGGGCACTGAAGCTTTCTTT. This gives the protein CASSVGSKGTEAFF.

This clonotype was recorded a few times. The gene calls are TRBV5-4 and TRBJ2-1, with D perhaps matching TRBD2 (6 bases). Trimming left V 4 bases short and J 10 bases short, with 15 bases between. The CDR3 sequence is 13 residues long. Germline CDR1 and CDR2: SGHNT and YYREEE (reference sequence). Written as DNA, the CDR3 is TGTGCCAGCAGCCCGTGGGACTTTGAGGAGCAGTTCTTC. Translating it yields CASSPWDFEEQFF.

This clonotype was seen ten or more times. The chain carries TRBV11-2 and TRBJ2-3; 7 nucleotides align to TRBD2. After removal of 8 bases from V and 2 bases from J, the junction contained 7 bases not matched to a gene. This CDR3 contains 14 residues. The V gene's germline CDR1 is SGHAT and CDR2 FQNNGV. CDR3: CASSKAGLTDTQYF. The CDR3 DNA reads TGTGCCAGCTCGAAAGCGGGACTCACAGATACGCAGTATTTT.

This clonotype has a handful of counts. The rearrangement joins TRBV19 to TRBJ2-1, with D possibly TRBD2 on 8 matching bases. With 9 bases removed from V and 4 bases from J, the gap between germline ends came to 19 bases. The germline V gene has CDR1 LNHDA and CDR2 SQIVND (reference sequence). The CDR3 spans 15 residues. The CDR3 coding sequence is TGTGCCAGCGCAGCGGGGGACAGACCTTACAATGAGCAGTTCTTC. The encoded protein is CASAAGDRPYNEQFF.

A few counts support this clonotype. The chain couples TRBV10-3 to TRBJ2-3; 8 nucleotides agree with TRBD2. This CDR3 has 14 residues. CDR1 and CDR2 (germline): ENHRY, SYGVKD. J lost 6 bases, V lost 4 bases, and 6 bases had no gene match. The CDR3 coding sequence is TGTGCCATCAGTGGACTAGCGTCGGGGGATACGCAGTATTTT. Its translation is CAISGLASGDTQYF.

The genes are TRBV19 and TRBJ2-3, with D perhaps TRBD2 (5 bases). Trimming removed 1 base from V and 2 bases from J, with 10 bases in between. The germline gives CDR1 LNHDA, CDR2 SQIVND (reference sequence). This CDR3 comprises 15 residues. DNA of the CDR3: TGTGCCAGTAGTATAGCAGGACGGGACACAGATACGCAGTATTTT. This encodes CASSIAGRDTDTQYF.